This T cell receptor (beta chain) was recorded in a study of T cells in localized non-small cell lung cancer. This CDR3 is built from 14 residues. CDR1 is SEHNR and CDR2 is FQNEAQ in the germline V gene (reference sequence). Trimming cost V 4 bases and J 4 bases, with 12 bases left between them. Libraries were prepared by immunoSEQ multiplex PCR; TCRdb keeps only in-frame clonotypes and omits some of them. The data show 45,000 to 55,000 clones, with 70% to 90% seen just once and 18% held by the top ten. This sample comprised peripheral blood, obtained before any cancer treatment. The source of this sequence is a male donor older than 55 with stage III squamous cell lung carcinoma. The chain recombines TRBV7-9 with TRBJ2-3; D possibly corresponds to TRBD2 (5 bases). Written as DNA, the CDR3 is TGTGCCAGCAGCTCCGACCTAGCTTCAGATACGCAGTATTTT. Protein sequence: CASSSDLASDTQYF. Full variable domain (missing parts from reference TRBV7-9 and TRBJ2-3): DTGVSQNPRHKITKRGQNVTFRCDPISEHNRLYWYRQTLGQGPEFLTYFQNEAQLEKSRLLSDRFSAERPKGSFSTLEIQRTEQGDSAMYLCASSSDLASDTQYFGPGTRLTVL.